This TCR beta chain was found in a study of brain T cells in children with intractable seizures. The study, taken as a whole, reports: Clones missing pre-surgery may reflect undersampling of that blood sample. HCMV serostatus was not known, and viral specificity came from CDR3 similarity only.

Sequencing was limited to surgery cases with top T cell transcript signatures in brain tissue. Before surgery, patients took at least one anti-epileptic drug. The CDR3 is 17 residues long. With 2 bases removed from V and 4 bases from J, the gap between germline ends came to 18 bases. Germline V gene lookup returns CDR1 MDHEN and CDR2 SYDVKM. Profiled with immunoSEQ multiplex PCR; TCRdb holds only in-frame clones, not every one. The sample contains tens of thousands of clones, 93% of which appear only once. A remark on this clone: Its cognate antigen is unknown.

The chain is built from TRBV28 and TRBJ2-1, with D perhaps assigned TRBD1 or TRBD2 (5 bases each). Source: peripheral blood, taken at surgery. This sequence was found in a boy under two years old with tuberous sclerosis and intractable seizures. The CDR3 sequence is CASSLSMGVPEYNEQFF. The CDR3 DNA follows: TGTGCCAGCAGTTTAAGTATGGGGGTCCCAGAATACAATGAGCAGTTCTTC.